The rows below give T cell receptor beta chains drawn from one sample of a study of long-term antiretroviral therapy in people with HIV. Profiled with immunoSEQ multiplex PCR; TCRdb holds only in-frame clones, not every one. This table has 20,000 to 25,000 clones, roughly 80% appearing once. This material consisted of unsorted PBMCs, taken 0.2 years after starting antiretroviral therapy. Receptor source: a woman in her twenties or thirties with HIV. Each CDR3 is given with its conserved first and last residue. A D gene is named only where the DNA matches it firmly. Where a row states a size, it is once, few, many or the class of an expanded clone; other rows omit it.

abundance	j_gene	d_gene	v_gene	CDR3aa	CDR3nt
-	TRBJ1-1	-	TRBV18	CASSPLSKNTEAFF	TGTGCCAGCTCACCATTATCAAAGAACACTGAAGCTTTCTTT
few	TRBJ1-5	-	TRBV7-6	CASSPRGNQPQHF	TGTGCCAGCAGCCCTCGGGGAAATCAGCCCCAGCATTTT
-	TRBJ2-1	-	TRBV7-2	CASSLGTGPPYNEQFF	TGTGCCAGCAGCTTAGGGACCGGGCCCCCCTACAATGAGCAGTTCTTC
-	TRBJ1-1	-	TRBV30	CAWSVGTQNTEAFF	TGTGCCTGGAGTGTTGGCACCCAAAACACTGAAGCTTTCTTT
-	TRBJ2-3	TRBD1	TRBV7-3	CASSWTGGADTQYF	TGTGCCAGCAGTTGGACAGGGGGCGCAGATACGCAGTATTTT
-	TRBJ2-3	TRBD1	TRBV9	CASSGGQGASDTQYF	TGTGCCAGCAGCGGGGGACAGGGGGCATCAGATACGCAGTATTTT
-	TRBJ1-1	-	TRBV12-1	CASSFNGQGSNTEAFF	TGTGCCAGCAGCTTTAACGGTCAGGGAAGCAACACTGAAGCTTTCTTT
-	TRBJ2-4	-	TRBV4-2	CASSQDQGAKNIQYF	TGTGCCAGCAGCCAAGATCAAGGGGCCAAAAACATTCAGTACTTC
-	TRBJ2-3	-	TRBV5-6	CASSNNYRDTQYF	TGTGCCAGCAGCAACAACTATAGAGATACGCAGTATTTT
-	TRBJ2-5	TRBD2	TRBV5-1	CASSLGVAGSQETQYF	TGCGCCAGCAGCTTGGGGGTAGCGGGGTCGCAAGAGACCCAGTACTTC
-	TRBJ1-2	-	TRBV6-1	CASSEGFRYGYTF	TGTGCCAGCAGTGAAGGGTTCCGCTATGGCTACACCTTC
-	TRBJ1-5	-	TRBV27	CASSLSRDQPQHF	TGTGCCAGCAGTTTATCCAGGGATCAGCCCCAGCATTTT
-	TRBJ1-2	-	TRBV2	CASSEDILGGYTF	TGTGCCAGCAGTGAAGACATTTTGGGTGGCTACACCTTC
-	TRBJ1-2	TRBD1	TRBV5-6	CASSLQGQAGGYTF	TGTGCCAGCAGTCTTCAGGGACAGGCTGGTGGCTACACCTTC
-	TRBJ2-5	-	TRBV29-1	CSVVGGRETQYF	TGCAGCGTTGTGGGGGGCAGGGAGACCCAGTACTTC
-	TRBJ2-2	-	TRBV7-3	CASSPSRRVTGELFF	TGTGCCAGCAGCCCAAGCAGACGGGTCACCGGGGAGCTGTTTTTT
-	TRBJ2-5	-	TRBV2	CASRALRGREETQYF	TGTGCCAGCAGGGCCTTGCGGGGCCGGGAAGAGACCCAGTACTTC
-	TRBJ1-6	TRBD1	TRBV9	CASSVGGGGSPLHF	TGTGCCAGCAGCGTAGGAGGGGGCGGTTCACCCCTCCACTTT
-	TRBJ2-1	TRBD1	TRBV9	CASSIQGDNEQFF	TGTGCCAGCAGCATACAGGGGGACAATGAGCAGTTCTTC
-	TRBJ2-3	-	TRBV6-5	CASSYSAQLRDTQYF	TGTGCCAGCAGTTACTCGGCTCAATTACGAGATACGCAGTATTTT
-	TRBJ1-1	-	TRBV19	CASSIPGQGSTEAFF	TGTGCCAGTAGTATCCCTGGTCAGGGAAGCACTGAAGCTTTCTTT
once	TRBJ2-7	TRBD2	TRBV9	CASSFAGGGEQYF	TGTGCCAGCAGCTTCGCGGGGGGGGGCGAGCAGTACTTC
-	TRBJ1-1	TRBD1	TRBV6-1	CASSAWDRSFTEAFF	TGTGCCAGCAGTGCCTGGGACAGAAGTTTCACTGAAGCTTTCTTT
-	TRBJ2-1	-	TRBV9	CASTGIYNEQFF	TGTGCCAGCACCGGGATCTACAATGAGCAGTTCTTC
-	TRBJ2-3	-	TRBV7-2	CASSVSRGYGEDTQYF	TGTGCCAGCAGCGTCTCGCGGGGATACGGGGAAGATACGCAGTATTTT
-	TRBJ2-2	-	TRBV27	CASSLSWVGGTGELFF	TGTGCCAGCAGTTTATCGTGGGTGGGAGGAACCGGGGAGCTGTTTTTT